This T cell receptor beta chain was captured in a study of blood T cell repertoires in COVID-19. Study information: Researchers got acute and convalescent COVID-19 samples from the United States, Italy and Spain. PBMCs, B-cell-depleted T cells, or T cells were the source of the cDNA or gDNA that made up the material.

This CDR3 is built from 13 residues. V gave up 5 bases and J gave up 6 bases; unmatched junction bases: 3. In the authors' methods: Reference gene primers were amplified, and this amplification served to estimate nucleated cell counts. Profiled with immunoSEQ multiplex PCR; TCRdb holds only in-frame clones, not every one. That table is the source of V, J and clone size, and D and trimming were worked out from the DNA. The sample consists of fewer than 110,000 clones, more than 80% of them appearing once. The sequence was obtained from a man aged 35 to 55 with active or convalescent COVID-19. The rearrangement links TRBV12-3 or TRBV12-4 to TRBJ2-2, with 7 bases aligning to TRBD1. The specimen sequenced was peripheral blood. The CDR3 reads CASSVGGPGELFF. The CDR3 DNA sequence: TGTGCCAGCAGTGTAGGGGGCCCCGGGGAGCTGTTTTTT.